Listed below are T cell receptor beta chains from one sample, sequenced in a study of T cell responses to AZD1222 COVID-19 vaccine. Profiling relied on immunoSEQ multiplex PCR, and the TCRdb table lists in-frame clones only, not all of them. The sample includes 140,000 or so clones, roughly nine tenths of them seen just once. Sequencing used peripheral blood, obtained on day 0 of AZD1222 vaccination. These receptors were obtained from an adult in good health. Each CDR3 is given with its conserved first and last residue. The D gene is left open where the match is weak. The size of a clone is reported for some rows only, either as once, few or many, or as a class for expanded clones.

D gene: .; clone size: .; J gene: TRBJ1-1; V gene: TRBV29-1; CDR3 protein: CSVEPRGRGTEAFF; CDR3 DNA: TGCAGCGTTGAACCCCGCGGGCGGGGGACTGAAGCTTTCTTT
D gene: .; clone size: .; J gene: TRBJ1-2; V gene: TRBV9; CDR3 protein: CASSVIINYGYTF; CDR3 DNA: TGTGCCAGCAGCGTAATCATTAACTATGGCTACACCTTC
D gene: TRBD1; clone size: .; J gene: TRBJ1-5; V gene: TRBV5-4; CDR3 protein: CASSSQGAGQPQHF; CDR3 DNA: TGTGCCAGCAGCTCACAGGGGGCCGGGCAGCCCCAGCATTTT
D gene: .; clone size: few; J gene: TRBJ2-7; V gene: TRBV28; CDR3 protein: CASSLSGGGYEQYF; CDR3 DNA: TGTGCCAGCAGTTTATCCGGGGGCGGATACGAGCAGTACTTC
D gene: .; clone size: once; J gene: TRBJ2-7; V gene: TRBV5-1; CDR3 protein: CASSPGTVGEQYF; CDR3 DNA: TGCGCCAGCAGCCCTGGCACCGTGGGCGAGCAGTACTTC
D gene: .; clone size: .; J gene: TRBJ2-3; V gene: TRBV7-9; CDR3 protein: CASTLRGSGLRTDTQYF; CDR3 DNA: TGTGCCAGCACCTTAAGGGGGAGCGGACTGCGCACAGATACGCAGTATTTT
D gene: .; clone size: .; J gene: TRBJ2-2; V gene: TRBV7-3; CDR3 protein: CASSAPGTNTGELFF; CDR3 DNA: TGTGCCAGCAGCGCGCCGGGGACGAACACCGGGGAGCTGTTTTTT
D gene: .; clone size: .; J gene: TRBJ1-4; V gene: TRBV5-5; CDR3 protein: CASSSSWGRDEKLFF; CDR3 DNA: TGTGCCAGCAGCTCGAGCTGGGGGCGAGATGAAAAACTGTTTTTT
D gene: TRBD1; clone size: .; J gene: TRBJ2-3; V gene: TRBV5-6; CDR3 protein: CASRGTGADTQYF; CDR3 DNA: TGTGCCAGCAGGGGGACAGGGGCAGATACGCAGTATTTT
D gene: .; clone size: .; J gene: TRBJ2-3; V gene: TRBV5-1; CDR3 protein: CASSTDRSTDTQYF; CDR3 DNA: TGCGCCAGCAGCACCGACAGGTCCACAGATACGCAGTATTTT
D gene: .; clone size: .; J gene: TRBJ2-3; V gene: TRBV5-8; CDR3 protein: CASSLGISTDTQYF; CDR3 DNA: TGTGCCAGCAGCTTGGGGATATCCACAGATACGCAGTATTTT
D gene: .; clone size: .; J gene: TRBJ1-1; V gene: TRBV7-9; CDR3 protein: CASIPLQGNTEAFF; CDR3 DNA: TGTGCCAGCATCCCCCTACAGGGGAACACTGAAGCTTTCTTT
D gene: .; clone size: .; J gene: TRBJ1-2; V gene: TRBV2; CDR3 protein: CASSELKSGYGYTF; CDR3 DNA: TGTGCCAGCAGTGAACTAAAAAGCGGCTATGGCTACACCTTC
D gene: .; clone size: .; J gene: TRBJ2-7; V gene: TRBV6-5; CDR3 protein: CASSYSLRDYEQYF; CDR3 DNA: TGTGCCAGCAGTTACTCGCTACGGGACTACGAGCAGTACTTC
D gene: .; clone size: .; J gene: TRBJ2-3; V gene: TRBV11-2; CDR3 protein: CASSFGSADTQYF; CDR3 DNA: TGTGCCAGCAGCTTTGGGAGCGCAGATACGCAGTATTTT
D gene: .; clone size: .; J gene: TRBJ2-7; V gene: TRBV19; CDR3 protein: CASSIDLGGPYEQYF; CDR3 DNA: TGTGCCAGTAGTATAGATCTGGGGGGGCCCTACGAGCAGTACTTC
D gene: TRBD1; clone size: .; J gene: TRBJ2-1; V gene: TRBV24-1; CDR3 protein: CATSEAGTGAYNEQFF; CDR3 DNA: TGTGCCACCAGTGAAGCCGGGACAGGGGCCTACAATGAGCAGTTCTTC
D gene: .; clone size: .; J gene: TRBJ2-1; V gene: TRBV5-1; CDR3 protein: CASSWDLNRGNEQFF; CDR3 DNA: TGCGCCAGCAGCTGGGACCTAAACCGAGGGAATGAGCAGTTCTTC
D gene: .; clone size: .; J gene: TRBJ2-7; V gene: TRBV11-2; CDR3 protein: CASSLSFNYEQYF; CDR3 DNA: TGTGCCAGCAGCCTATCATTCAACTACGAGCAGTACTTC
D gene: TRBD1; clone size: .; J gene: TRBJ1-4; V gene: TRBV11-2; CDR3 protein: CASSLDRAEKLFF; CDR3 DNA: TGTGCCAGCAGCCTAGACAGGGCCGAAAAACTGTTTTTT
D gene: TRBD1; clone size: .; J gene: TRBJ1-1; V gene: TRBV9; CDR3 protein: CASSGIQGSEAFF; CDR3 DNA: TGTGCCAGCAGCGGAATACAGGGGTCTGAAGCTTTCTTT
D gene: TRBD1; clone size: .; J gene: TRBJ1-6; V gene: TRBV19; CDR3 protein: CASSAGGTGTLVSPLHF; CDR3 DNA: TGTGCCAGTAGTGCAGGCGGGACAGGGACTCTTGTATCACCCCTCCACTTT
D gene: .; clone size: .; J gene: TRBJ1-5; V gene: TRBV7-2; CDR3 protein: CASSLLPLNQPQHF; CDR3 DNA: TGTGCCAGCAGCTTACTTCCCCTTAATCAGCCCCAGCATTTT
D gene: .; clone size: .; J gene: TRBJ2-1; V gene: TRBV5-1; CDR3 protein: CASRVQGGDEQFF; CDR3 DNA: TGCGCCAGCAGGGTTCAGGGGGGCGATGAGCAGTTCTTC
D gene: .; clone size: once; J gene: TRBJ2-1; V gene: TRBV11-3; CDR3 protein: CASSLDWASRAEQFF; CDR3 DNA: TGTGCCAGCAGCTTAGATTGGGCTAGCCGGGCTGAGCAGTTCTTC
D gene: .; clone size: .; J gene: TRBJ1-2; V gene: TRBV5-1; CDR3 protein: CASSRRDATNYGYTF; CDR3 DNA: TGCGCCAGCAGCCGCCGGGACGCAACTAACTATGGCTACACCTTC
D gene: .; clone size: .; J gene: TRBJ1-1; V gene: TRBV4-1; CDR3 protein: CASSQVWGRGGVNTEAFF; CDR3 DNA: TGCGCCAGCAGCCAAGTTTGGGGGAGGGGAGGGGTGAACACTGAAGCTTTCTTT
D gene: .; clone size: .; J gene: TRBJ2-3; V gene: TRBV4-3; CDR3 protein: CASSQELAPDTQYF; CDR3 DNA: TGCGCCAGCAGCCAAGAATTGGCGCCAGATACGCAGTATTTT
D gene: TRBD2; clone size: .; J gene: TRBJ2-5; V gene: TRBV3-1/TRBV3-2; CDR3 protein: CASSHATSGGRETQYF; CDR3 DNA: TGTGCCAGCAGCCATGCGACTAGCGGGGGGCGGGAGACCCAGTACTTC
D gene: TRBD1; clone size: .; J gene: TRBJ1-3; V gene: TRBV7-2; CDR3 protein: CASSSPGQDLGNTIYF; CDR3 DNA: TGTGCCAGCAGCTCACCGGGACAGGATCTCGGAAACACCATATATTTT
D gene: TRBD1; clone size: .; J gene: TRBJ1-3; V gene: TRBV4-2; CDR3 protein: CASSRQGGQGNTIYF; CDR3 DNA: TGTGCCAGCAGCCGCCAAGGGGGACAGGGAAACACCATATATTTT
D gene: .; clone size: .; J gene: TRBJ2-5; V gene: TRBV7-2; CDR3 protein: CASSLALQAETQYF; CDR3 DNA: TGTGCCAGCAGCTTGGCCCTACAAGCGGAGACCCAGTACTTC
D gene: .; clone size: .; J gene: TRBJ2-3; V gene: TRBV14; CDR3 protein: CASSQGIRDTQYF; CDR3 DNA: TGTGCCAGCAGCCAGGGCATCCGGGATACGCAGTATTTT
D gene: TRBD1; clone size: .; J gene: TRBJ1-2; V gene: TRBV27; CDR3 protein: CASSYTGTGKSNNYGYTF; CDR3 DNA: TGTGCCAGCAGTTATACCGGGACAGGGAAGTCTAATAACTATGGCTACACCTTC
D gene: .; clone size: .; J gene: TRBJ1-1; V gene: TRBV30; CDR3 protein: CAWSALGISKNTEAFF; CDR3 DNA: TGTGCCTGGAGTGCATTGGGGATAAGCAAGAACACTGAAGCTTTCTTT
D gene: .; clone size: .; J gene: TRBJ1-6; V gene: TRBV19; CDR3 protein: CASSTNLNSPLHF; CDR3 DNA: TGTGCCAGTAGTACAAACTTAAATTCACCCCTCCACTTT
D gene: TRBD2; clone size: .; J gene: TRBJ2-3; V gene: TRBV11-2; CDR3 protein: CASRGGLSYTQYF; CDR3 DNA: TGTGCCAGCCGCGGGGGGCTAAGTTACACGCAGTATTTT
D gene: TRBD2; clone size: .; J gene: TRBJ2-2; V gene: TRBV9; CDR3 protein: CASSVVERGGTGELFF; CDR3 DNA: TGTGCCAGCAGCGTAGTTGAGCGGGGGGGAACCGGGGAGCTGTTTTTT
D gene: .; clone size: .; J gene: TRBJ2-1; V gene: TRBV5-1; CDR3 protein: CASSSPALPTDEQFF; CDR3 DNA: TGCGCCAGCAGCTCCCCGGCGCTTCCTACCGATGAGCAGTTCTTC
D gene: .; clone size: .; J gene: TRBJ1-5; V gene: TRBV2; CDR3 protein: CASSEGDGYSNQPQHF; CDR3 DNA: TGTGCCAGCAGTGAAGGGGACGGTTATAGCAATCAGCCCCAGCATTTT